Described below is a single T cell receptor (beta chain) sequence and its context. Sequencing was performed with immunoSEQ multiplex PCR; in TCRdb, only in-frame clones are kept and a portion is missing. The table shows more than 110,000 clones, with more than 75% occurring only once. The length of the CDR3 is 16 residues. Germline V lookup: CDR1 SGHKS, CDR2 YYEKEE (reference sequence). Trimming took off 2 bases at V and 0 bases at J, with 15 bases between the two ends. This sample was taken from a study of cytotoxic CD8 clonotypes in ibrutinib-treated CLL. Extraction of around 1.9 micrograms of genomic DNA from cryopreserved PBMCs supplied material for TCR beta libraries.

The gene calls are TRBV5-5 and TRBJ2-7; D gene ambiguous. The material was PBMCs, obtained after 36 months of ibrutinib treatment. This TCR was recovered from a human donor with chronic lymphocytic leukemia. The CDR3 DNA reads TGTGCCAGCAGCTTACGCCTGACGGTTAGCTCCTACGAGCAGTACTTC. This gives the protein CASSLRLTVSSYEQYF.